This T cell receptor (beta chain) emerged from a study of identical twins. Notes on the study in general: Conclusions rested on cross-sectional statistics rather than following the same donors. Out-of-frame beta sequences exhibited a weaker degree of excess twin sharing.

TCRdb reprocessed the 5' RACE reads with MiXCR, giving one entry per CDR3 protein. This repertoire shows some 440,000 distinct CDR3 sequences, less than 25% found once; its top ten account for just under 3%. CDR1 is MDHEN, CDR2 SYDVKM, per germline. The CDR3 is 13 residues long. V was clipped by 5 bases and J by 5 bases; unmatched bases: 0. In its sample, this clonotype was seen a few times. Its antigen is unknown. The sample was also linked to a second study, of T cells expressing NK-cell markers.

This chain connects TRBV28 to TRBJ2-5, with TRBD2 matching over 12 bases. The source is a woman between 18 and 29 years old in good health. The sequenced sample was CD4+ T cells sorted from blood. The CDR3 is CASSGLAGETQYF. In DNA form, the CDR3 reads TGTGCCAGCAGTGGACTAGCGGGGGAGACCCAGTACTTC.